Presented here are 19 T cell receptor beta chains from one specimen sequenced in a study of T cells in Graves' hyperthyroidism and ophthalmopathy (dated by TCRdb to the late 2010s). The library was made by multiplex PCR. Sequencing was performed on an Illumina HiSeq 2000. The TCR beta CDR3 regions were amplified from the RNA transcripts. The TCR CDR3 was subjected to a first round of RT-PCR using the HTBI primer set and the Qiagen OneStep RT-PCR kit. TCRdb applied fastp at Q25 and MiXCR to the public reads, then kept only in-frame beta chains. Rows are unified per CDR3 protein, each entry keeping the most common DNA and genes. The sample table holds about 500,000 distinct CDR3 sequences, of which approximately 48% were seen once. The ten largest clones add up to around 47% of the sample. Sequenced material: peripheral blood or thyroid tissue (not recorded which). These receptors all stem from an adult woman with Graves' disease, either hyperthyroidism or ophthalmopathy (not recorded which).

The gene calls are TRBV20-1 and TRBJ2-7; TRBD2 matches at 7 bases. From germline, CDR1 is DFQATT and CDR2 SNEGSKA (reference sequence). The CDR3 sequence is 13 residues long. V shed 1 base and J 8 bases; nucleotides not matched to a gene: 8. For the CDR3, the DNA is TGCAGTGCTAGAGGTAGTCTGGGGGGGAAGCAGTACTTC. It translates to CSARGSLGGKQYF.

Notes on this clonotype: Since a much larger clone is just one base distant, this may be a read error. This chain joins TRBV20-1 and TRBJ2-7; 9 nucleotides match TRBD1. Germline V gene sequence: CDR1 DFQATT, CDR2 SNEGSKA (reference sequence). The CDR3 covers 13 residues. The junction had 9 bases not matched to a gene; V was cut back by 4 bases and J by 8 bases. This CDR3 reads CSAMGQGSHKQYF. The CDR3 DNA is TGCAGTGCTATGGGACAGGGTTCGCACAAGCAGTACTTC.

The J gene is TRBJ1-2, the V gene TRBV7-9; D gene unclear. Germline values: CDR1 SEHNR, CDR2 FQNEAQ (reference sequence). Trimming took off 10 bases at V and 3 bases at J, with 18 bases between the two ends. The CDR3 totals 14 residues. CDR3 amino acids: CATTPADRDYGYTF. The CDR3 DNA reads as TGTGCCACCACCCCGGCCGATAGAGACTATGGCTACACCTTC.

The chain couples TRBV20-1 to TRBJ2-5; 7 bases line up with TRBD1. The CDR3 consists of 15 residues. Trimming cost V 3 bases and J 0 bases; bases outside gene matches: 7. From germline, CDR1 is DFQATT and CDR2 SNEGSKA (reference sequence). The CDR3 sequence is CSASRPRGNQETQYF. CDR3 DNA sequence: TGCAGTGCTAGCCGACCCAGGGGGAACCAAGAGACCCAGTACTTC.

This clonotype was seen a handful of times. The gene calls are TRBV28 and TRBJ2-2; 12 bases align to TRBD1. V shed 5 bases and J 7 bases; nucleotides not matched to a gene: 5. The CDR3 is 15 residues long. CDR1 and CDR2 from the germline V gene are MDHEN and SYDVKM. The DNA for the CDR3 is TGTGCCAGCAGTGGGGACAGGGGGCAGGTCGGGGAGCTGTTTTTT. Protein sequence: CASSGDRGQVGELFF.

This clonotype was detected ten times or more. In this CDR3 the conserved last residue, phenylalanine or tryptophan, is missing, so a read error is likely. Because the CDR3's place on the DNA is in doubt, the DNA is left out and the CDR3 is given as listed by TCRdb. V gene TRBV7-3 combines with J gene TRBJ2-7; the table's D call, TRBD2, has no DNA check behind it. Both ends counted, the CDR3 spans 8 residues. CDR1 and CDR2 from the germline V gene are SGHTA and FQGTGA. CDR3 loop: CASSLAAG.

For the CDR3, the DNA is TGTGCCACCAAATCCGGGACCTTGAACACTGAAGCTTTCTTT. Its protein is CATKSGTLNTEAFF. This rearrangement joins TRBV15 to TRBJ1-1, with a tentative D call TRBD1 (5 bases). CDR3 length: 14 residues. V was cut by 7 bases and J by 0 bases, with 12 bases left in between. Germline assignment: CDR1 LNHNV and CDR2 YYDKDF (reference sequence).

The chain employs TRBV7-9 and TRBJ2-5; the D is unclear. The V and J ends lost 3 bases and 5 bases respectively, with 10 bases between them. Germline-derived CDR1 and CDR2 are SEHNR and FQNEAQ (reference sequence). The CDR3 runs 13 residues. In DNA, the CDR3 is TGTGCCAGCAGCTTTGTGCTGGGGGAGACCCAGTACTTC. Its protein is CASSFVLGETQYF. The variable domain in full, completed from reference TRBV7-9 and TRBJ2-5, reads DTGVSQNPRHKITKRGQNVTFRCDPISEHNRLYWYRQTLGQGPEFLTYFQNEAQLEKSRLLSDRFSAERPKGSFSTLEIQRTEQGDSAMYLCASSFVLGETQYFGPGTRLLVL.

Note on this clonotype: A much larger clone differs by one base, so this may be a read error. J is TRBJ1-3 and V is TRBV7-2, with TRBD1 as a possible D gene (6 bases). Germline V CDR1 and CDR2: SGHTA, FQGNSA. CDR3 length: 15 amino acids. CDR3 DNA: TGTGCCAACAGCTTTCGGACAGCCGGCGGTAACACCATATATTTT. As protein: CANSFRTAGGNTIYF.

The rearrangement links TRBV7-2 to TRBJ2-1, with TRBD2 matching 10 bases. V was pared by 5 bases and J by 0 bases, with 16 bases of the junction left unmatched. CDR3 size: 20 residues. The V gene's germline CDR1 is SGHTA and CDR2 FQGNSA. The CDR3, as DNA: TGTGCCAGCAGCACCACCGTCGCTAGCGGGAGTATCGGCTCCTACAATGAGCAGTTCTTC. It translates to CASSTTVASGSIGSYNEQFF.

This clonotype was counted many times. The rearrangement uses TRBV19 and TRBJ2-7; D unresolved. This CDR3 has 15 residues. V was trimmed by 2 bases and J by 3 bases, leaving 14 bases between them. The germline V gene has CDR1 LNHDA and CDR2 SQIVND (reference sequence). The chain's CDR3 is CASSIRANPGYEQYF. The CDR3 nucleotides read TGTGCCAGTAGTATACGGGCTAACCCGGGCTACGAGCAGTACTTC.

The V call is TRBV20-1, the J call TRBJ1-2; no reliable D call. Germline lookup yields CDR1 DFQATT and CDR2 SNEGSKA (reference sequence). Trimming stripped 6 bases from V and 6 bases from J, with 8 bases between. The CDR3 contains 10 residues. The CDR3 sequence is CSATTDGYTF. DNA for the CDR3: TGCAGTGCCACGACGGATGGCTACACCTTC.

This clonotype was counted ten times or more. The rearrangement joins TRBV2 to TRBJ1-1; 9 bases fit TRBD1. V was pared by 5 bases and J by 6 bases, with 7 bases of the junction left unmatched. Germline CDR1 SNHLY, CDR2 FYNNEI. This CDR3 contains 14 residues. For the CDR3, the DNA is TGTGCCAGCAGTATCTGGGACAGGGATTCTGAAGCTTTCTTT. It codes for CASSIWDRDSEAFF.

At least ten counts were recorded for this clonotype. The chain is built from TRBV4-2 and TRBJ1-6; D gene ambiguous. This CDR3 has 16 residues. The germline V gene encodes CDR1 LGHNA and CDR2 YNFKEQ. Trimming stripped 0 bases from V and 2 bases from J, with 8 bases between. Written as DNA, the CDR3 is TGTGCCAGCAGCCAAGACGGGCAGACCTATAATTCACCCCTCCACTTT. Encoded protein: CASSQDGQTYNSPLHF.

This clonotype was recorded many times. J is TRBJ2-2 and V is TRBV11-2; D ambiguous. Germline assignment: CDR1 SGHAT and CDR2 FQNNGV. This CDR3 has 13 amino acids. V was cut by 2 bases and J by 5 bases, with 6 bases left in between. The CDR3 loop is CASSLLKTGELFF. CDR3 nucleotides: TGTGCCAGCAGCTTACTAAAGACCGGGGAGCTGTTTTTT.

This sequence joins TRBV18 and TRBJ2-5; 9 bases fit TRBD1. The germline V gene has CDR1 KGHSH and CDR2 LQKENI. This CDR3 is built from 15 residues. V lost 3 bases and J lost 4; bases outside the gene matches: 6. CDR3 nucleotides: TGTGCCAGCTCACCTGGAGGACAGGGGCGAGAGACCCAGTACTTC. Translated, it gives CASSPGGQGRETQYF.

Concerning this clonotype: A much larger clonotype is one base distant, so this may be a read error. J is TRBJ2-7 and V is TRBV13; D is perhaps TRBD2 (5 bases). Germline loops: CDR1 PRHDT, CDR2 FYEKMQ (reference sequence). Trimming stripped 5 bases from V and 3 bases from J, with 8 bases between. The CDR3 length is 12 residues. The CDR3 protein is CASSLTNYEQYF. In DNA form, the CDR3 reads TGTGCCAGCAGCCTGACTAACTACGAGCAGTACTTC.

This clonotype was detected only a few times. The rearrangement uses TRBV25-1 and TRBJ1-4; D unresolved. V was pared by 4 bases and J by 4 bases, with 13 bases between. Germline V gene data show CDR1 as MGHDK and CDR2 as SYGVNS. CDR3 size: 15 residues. This CDR3 reads CASSGGRPYNEKLFF. CDR3 in DNA: TGTGCCAGCAGTGGAGGGAGGCCTTATAATGAAAAACTGTTTTTT.

The V call is TRBV4-2, the J call TRBJ1-5; D perhaps matches TRBD1 (6 bases). The CDR3 is 19 amino acids. V gave up 0 bases and J gave up 0 bases, with 18 bases separating them. Looked up from germline, CDR1 is LGHNA and CDR2 is YNFKEQ. The CDR3 DNA reads as TGTGCCAGCAGCCAAGATCCCAACGTACAGGGAAATAGCAATCAGCCCCAGCATTTT. This codes for CASSQDPNVQGNSNQPQHF.